These 7 T cell receptor beta chains originate from one sample sequenced in a study of cytomegalovirus exposure and HLA in healthy donors. Method: immunoSEQ multiplex PCR; TCRdb's copy keeps in-frame clones and lacks some. The sample has fewer than 200,000 clones, roughly 90% seen once. The specimen sequenced was PBMCs. The receptors derive from a woman under 30 in good health and CMV-seropositive.

The chain carries TRBV11-2 and TRBJ2-3, with a weak D call TRBD1 (5 bases). This CDR3 is built from 13 residues. Trimming took off 4 bases at V and 6 bases at J, with 11 bases between the two ends. Looked up from germline, CDR1 is SGHAT and CDR2 is FQNNGV. Written as DNA, the CDR3 is TGTGCCAGCAGCTCCCTGGGGCCTGATACGCAGTATTTT. Protein: CASSSLGPDTQYF. The full variable domain, completed using reference TRBV11-2 and TRBJ2-3, is EAGVAQSPRYKIIEKRQSVAFWCNPISGHATLYWYQQILGQGPKLLIQFQNNGVVDDSQLPKDRFSAERLKGVDSTLKIQPAKLEDSAVYLCASSSLGPDTQYFGPGTRLTVL.

This clone has just a few counts. V and J are TRBV7-9 and TRBJ2-2; a weak D match, TRBD1 (6 bases). This CDR3 spans 15 amino acids. CDR1 is SEHNR, CDR2 FQNEAQ, per germline (reference sequence). The ends were cut back, 3 bases at V and 3 bases at J, with 11 bases in the middle. The CDR3 spells CASSFMTGDTGELFF. In DNA form, the CDR3 reads TGTGCCAGCAGCTTCATGACAGGCGACACCGGGGAGCTGTTTTTT.

The V gene is TRBV13, the J gene TRBJ2-1; 9 bases agree with TRBD2. The V and J ends lost 3 bases and 0 bases, in that order; junction bases with no gene match: 3. Germline CDR1 reads PRHDT; CDR2 reads FYEKMQ (reference sequence). This CDR3 region has 16 residues. The CDR3 DNA sequence: TGTGCCAGCAGCTTGCGGGAGGGCCTCTCCTACAATGAGCAGTTCTTC. Translation gives CASSLREGLSYNEQFF.

This chain uses TRBV2 with TRBJ2-1; TRBD1 might be the D (5 bases). CDR1 SNHLY and CDR2 FYNNEI come from the germline V gene. The V gene lost 5 bases and the J gene lost 5 bases, with 10 bases spanning the gap. The CDR3 is 13 residues long. CDR3 nucleotide sequence: TGTGCCAGCAGTAGGGGATTTAACAATGAGCAGTTCTTC. This translates into CASSRGFNNEQFF.

The gene calls are TRBV11-2 and TRBJ2-5; 9 bases match TRBD1. The CDR3 runs 17 residues. V dropped 3 bases and J dropped 5; count of bases not matched to a gene: 13. Per germline, CDR1 SGHAT and CDR2 FQNNGV. The CDR3 DNA is TGTGCCAGCAGCTTGGAAACAGGGGGCGCCTTGAGGGAGACCCAGTACTTC. Amino acids: CASSLETGGALRETQYF.

The CDR3 loop reads CASSLRGDPNTEAFF. The CDR3 coding sequence is TGTGCCAGCAGCTTACGCGGGGACCCCAACACTGAAGCTTTCTTT. The chain uses TRBV7-9 and TRBJ1-1; D perhaps matches TRBD1 (5 bases). The CDR3 is made up of 15 amino acids. V dropped 2 bases and J dropped 2 bases, with 12 bases sitting between them. Germline CDR1 and CDR2: SEHNR and FQNEAQ (reference sequence).

This chain uses TRBV5-1 with TRBJ2-7; 14 nucleotides align to TRBD2. In germline, CDR1 is SGHRS, CDR2 YFSETQ. The CDR3 has 14 amino acids. The J segment lost 6 bases and the V segment lost 4 bases, leaving 3 bases of the junction unmatched. In DNA, the CDR3 is TGCGCCAGCAGCCCTGGACTAGCGGGAGGCGAGCAGTACTTC. It yields the protein CASSPGLAGGEQYF.